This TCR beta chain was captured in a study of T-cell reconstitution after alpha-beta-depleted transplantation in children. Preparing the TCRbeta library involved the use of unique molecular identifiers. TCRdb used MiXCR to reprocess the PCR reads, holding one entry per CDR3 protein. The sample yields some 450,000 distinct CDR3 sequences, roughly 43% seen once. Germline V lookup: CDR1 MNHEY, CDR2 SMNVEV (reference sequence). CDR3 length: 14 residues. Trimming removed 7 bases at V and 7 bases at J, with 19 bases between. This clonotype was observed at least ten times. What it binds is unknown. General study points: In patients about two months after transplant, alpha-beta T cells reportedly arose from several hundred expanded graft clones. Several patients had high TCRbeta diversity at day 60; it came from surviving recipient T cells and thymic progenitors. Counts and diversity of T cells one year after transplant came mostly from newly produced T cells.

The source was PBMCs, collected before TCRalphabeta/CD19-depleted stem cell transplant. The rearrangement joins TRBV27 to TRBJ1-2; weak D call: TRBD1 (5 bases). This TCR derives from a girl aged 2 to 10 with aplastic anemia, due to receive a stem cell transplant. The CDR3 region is CASTPFQGSAGYTF. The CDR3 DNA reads TGTGCCAGCACCCCGTTTCAGGGTTCGGCTGGCTACACCTTC.